This entry lists 17 T cell receptor beta chains sequenced from one sample in a study of blood T cell repertoires in COVID-19. The table came from immunoSEQ multiplex PCR; TCRdb's copy has only in-frame clones and leaves some out. Found here are 200,000 to 250,000 clones, roughly nine tenths of them singletons; the top ten hold approximately 2.8%. Sequences were obtained from PBMCs or T cells enriched from blood (not recorded which). These receptors all come from a woman aged 50 to 60 in a cohort exposed to, infected with or recovered from COVID-19 (not recorded which).

The J gene is TRBJ1-1, the V gene TRBV5-1; D gene unclear. Between the trimmed V and J ends, which lost 2 bases and 3 bases, there was a span of 11 bases. This CDR3 contains 14 residues. Germline V gene lookup returns CDR1 SGHRS and CDR2 YFSETQ. The CDR3 coding sequence is TGCGCCAGCAGCTTTGCAGGACTTGACACTGAAGCTTTCTTT. It yields the protein CASSFAGLDTEAFF.

There are a few counts of this clone. V gene TRBV5-6 combines with J gene TRBJ2-5; 9 nucleotides agree with TRBD1. The CDR3 spans 14 residues. Germline trimming cut 4 bases from V and 1 base from J; bases unmatched to any gene: 2. Germline values: CDR1 SGHDT, CDR2 YYEEEE. CDR3 coding DNA: TGTGCCAGCAGCCAGGGACAGGGCCAAGAGACCCAGTACTTC. This gives the protein CASSQGQGQETQYF.

The chain couples TRBV29-1 to TRBJ2-3; the D gene is possibly TRBD2 (5 bases). The CDR3 runs to 13 residues. Germline-derived CDR1 and CDR2 are SQVTM and ANQGSEA. Trimming took off 5 bases at V and 0 bases at J, with 9 bases between the two ends. CDR3 amino acids: CSVFWRSTDTQYF. The DNA of the CDR3 is TGCAGCGTTTTTTGGAGGAGCACAGATACGCAGTATTTT.

V gene TRBV7-3 combines with J gene TRBJ2-3; D remains ambiguous. The germline gives CDR1 SGHTA, CDR2 FQGTGA. The CDR3 has 14 residues. The V and J ends lost 3 bases and 4 bases respectively, with 11 bases between them. CDR3 sequence (DNA): TGTGCCAGCAGCTTCACGTTGAGGCCAGATACGCAGTATTTT. Translating it yields CASSFTLRPDTQYF.

J is TRBJ2-7 and V is TRBV5-4; 10 positions match TRBD2. CDR3 size: 15 residues. The V gene's germline CDR1 is SGHNT and CDR2 YYREEE (reference sequence). V gave up 4 bases and J gave up 2 bases; unmatched junction bases: 6. The CDR3, as DNA: TGTGCCAGCAGCCGCAGCGGGGGGGCTACCTACGAGCAGTACTTC. It is translated as CASSRSGGATYEQYF.

This clone was seen more than once but under ten times. V and J are TRBV6-5 and TRBJ1-1; D is ambiguous. Trimming took 10 bases from V and 1 from J, leaving 16 bases between them. Germline V CDR1 and CDR2: MNHEY, SVGAGI. This CDR3 spans 14 amino acids. The CDR3 DNA follows: TGTGCCACCCAAGCCCGGAGCAAGAACACTGAAGCTTTCTTT. It codes for CATQARSKNTEAFF.

V is TRBV19 and J is TRBJ1-5; maybe TRBD1 (5 bases). Trimming removed 3 bases from V and 2 bases from J, with 14 bases in between. In germline, CDR1 is LNHDA, CDR2 SQIVND (reference sequence). CDR3 size: 16 residues. The CDR3 region has the DNA TGTGCCAGTAGTATCTTCGGAGGGGTTGGCAATCAGCCCCAGCATTTT. Translated: CASSIFGGVGNQPQHF. The whole variable domain, filled in from reference TRBV19 and TRBJ1-5, reads DGGITQSPKYLFRKEGQNVTLSCEQNLNHDAMYWYRQDPGQGLRLIYYSQIVNDFQKGDIAEGYSVSREKKESFPLTVTSAQKNPTAFYLCASSIFGGVGNQPQHFGDGTRLSIL.

There are a few counts of this clone. The genes are TRBV7-9 and TRBJ2-7; TRBD1 matches at 9 bases. The CDR3 totals 16 residues. V lost 5 bases and J lost 6; bases outside the gene matches: 14. The germline V gene encodes CDR1 SEHNR and CDR2 FQNEAQ (reference sequence). The CDR3 region is CASSHTRYRGQGEQYF. CDR3 in DNA: TGTGCCAGCAGCCACACTCGGTACAGGGGGCAAGGCGAGCAGTACTTC.

The chain couples TRBV7-2 to TRBJ2-7; no reliable D call. The V gene's germline CDR1 is SGHTA and CDR2 FQGNSA. CDR3 length: 15 amino acids. Trimming left V 1 base short and J 2 bases short, with 12 bases between. The CDR3 DNA reads as TGTGCCAGCAGCTTAGGCCGGTCCAATACCTACGAGCAGTACTTC. Translating it yields CASSLGRSNTYEQYF. Variable domain in full (rest from reference TRBV7-2 and TRBJ2-7): GAGVSQSPSNKVTEKGKDVELRCDPISGHTALYWYRQSLGQGLEFLIYFQGNSAPDKSGLPSDRFSAERTGGSVSTLTIQRTQQEDSAVYLCASSLGRSNTYEQYFGPGTRLTVT.

The chain recombines TRBV28 with TRBJ2-1; a possible D gene is TRBD1 (6 bases). The germline V and J ends were trimmed by 5 bases and 5 bases, with 10 bases remaining between them. In germline, CDR1 is MDHEN, CDR2 SYDVKM. The CDR3 has 13 amino acids. This CDR3 reads CASSTDSDNEQFF. In DNA form, the CDR3 reads TGTGCCAGCAGTACGGACAGCGACAATGAGCAGTTCTTC.

The genes are TRBV5-3 and TRBJ1-5; D gene ambiguous. TRBV5-3 is treated as an ORF (open reading frame) with a function not yet certain. The CDR3 is made up of 15 amino acids. The V end lost 4 bases, the J end lost 5 bases, and 16 bases lay between the germline ends. The CDR3 DNA reads as TGTGCCAGAAGCAGAACAATGAAGTCTTATCAGCCCCAGCATTTT. It codes for CARSRTMKSYQPQHF.

This clone was seen only a few times. J is TRBJ2-7 and V is TRBV5-1; 7 positions agree with TRBD1. The V and J ends lost 4 bases and 0 bases, in that order; junction bases with no gene match: 7. This CDR3 has 15 residues. CDR1 is SGHRS, CDR2 YFSETQ, per germline. The CDR3 DNA is TGCGCCAGCAGCCCGGGACAGCGAAACTCCTACGAGCAGTACTTC. It encodes CASSPGQRNSYEQYF.

V and J are TRBV7-8 and TRBJ2-5; D is unresolved. The CDR3 has 13 residues. The ends were cut back, 0 bases at V and 2 bases at J, with 4 bases in the middle. Germline CDR1 reads SGHVS; CDR2 reads FQNEAQ. CDR3 in amino acids: CASSLASQETQYF. CDR3 bases: TGTGCCAGCAGCTTAGCCTCTCAAGAGACCCAGTACTTC.

This chain links TRBV5-8 with TRBJ1-2; D is uncertain. There are 11 residues in the CDR3. The germline V gene encodes CDR1 SGHTS and CDR2 YDEGEE. The V gene lost 1 base and the J gene lost 5 bases, with 3 bases spanning the gap. The CDR3 reads CASSLSYGYTF. CDR3 sequence (DNA): TGTGCCAGCAGCTTGTCTTATGGCTACACCTTC.

This clone came up a few times. The chain carries TRBV5-1 and TRBJ1-2, with 8 bases identical to TRBD1. Germline V lookup: CDR1 SGHRS, CDR2 YFSETQ. This CDR3 is 14 amino acids long. The V and J ends lost 0 bases and 4 bases, in that order; junction bases with no gene match: 2. CDR3: CASSLVTGGYGYTF. The DNA for the CDR3 is TGCGCCAGCAGCTTGGTTACAGGGGGCTATGGCTACACCTTC.

This rearrangement joins TRBV6-5 to TRBJ1-1, with TRBD1 identical over 8 bases. With V trimmed by 9 bases and J by 6 bases, 3 bases remained unmatched. Germline CDR1 reads MNHEY; CDR2 reads SVGAGI. The CDR3 length is 11 residues. The CDR3 loop is CASGQGAEAFF. The CDR3 coding sequence is TGTGCCAGTGGACAGGGAGCTGAAGCTTTCTTT.

V usage is TRBV7-3 and J usage is TRBJ1-1; 7 bases fit TRBD1. The germline gives CDR1 SGHTA, CDR2 FQGTGA. The junction had 6 bases not matched to a gene; V was cut back by 5 bases and J by 6 bases. The CDR3 length is 13 residues. As DNA, the CDR3 is TGTGCCAGCAGCCTCCAACAGGGGTCTGAAGCTTTCTTT. Encoded protein: CASSLQQGSEAFF.